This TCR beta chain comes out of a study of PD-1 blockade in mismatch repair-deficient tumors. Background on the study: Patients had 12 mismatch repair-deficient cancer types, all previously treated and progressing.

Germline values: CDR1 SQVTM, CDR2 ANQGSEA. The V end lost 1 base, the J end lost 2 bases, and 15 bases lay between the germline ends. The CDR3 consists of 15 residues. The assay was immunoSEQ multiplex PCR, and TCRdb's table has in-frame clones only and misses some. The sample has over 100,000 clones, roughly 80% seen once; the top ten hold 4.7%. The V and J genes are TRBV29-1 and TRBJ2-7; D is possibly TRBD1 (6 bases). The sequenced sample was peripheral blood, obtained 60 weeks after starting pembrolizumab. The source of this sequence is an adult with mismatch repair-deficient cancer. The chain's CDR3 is CSVEVTGTGTYEQYF. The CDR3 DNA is TGCAGCGTTGAAGTTACAGGGACCGGTACCTACGAGCAGTACTTC.